Sequencing of this T cell receptor beta chain was carried out in a study of human T cells and chemical hapten exposure. Via MiXCR, TCRdb re-called the RACE reads, giving one row per CDR3 protein. The data show about 41,000 distinct CDR3 sequences, with about 3% seen just once and approximately 6.7% held by the top ten. The time point was: patch test 2, 6 weeks after DPC sensitization. Treatment noted: therapeutic diphenylcyclopropenone sensitization with weekly scalp DPC. This CDR3 comprises 14 residues. Germline trimming cut 1 base from V and 6 bases from J; bases unmatched to any gene: 1. The germline gives CDR1 DFQATT, CDR2 SNEGSKA (reference sequence).

The chain combines TRBV20-1 with TRBJ1-6, with TRBD1 matching over 9 bases. Source: whole blood, taken in connection with sensitization to the hapten diphenylcyclopropenone (DPC). This sequence was found in a man aged 35 to 55 with alopecia areata. Some clones in this sample may be carry-over from other donors' samples. CDR3 sequence (DNA): TGCAGTGCTAGAGCGGGACAGGGTAATTCACCCCTCCACTTT. This gives the protein CSARAGQGNSPLHF.